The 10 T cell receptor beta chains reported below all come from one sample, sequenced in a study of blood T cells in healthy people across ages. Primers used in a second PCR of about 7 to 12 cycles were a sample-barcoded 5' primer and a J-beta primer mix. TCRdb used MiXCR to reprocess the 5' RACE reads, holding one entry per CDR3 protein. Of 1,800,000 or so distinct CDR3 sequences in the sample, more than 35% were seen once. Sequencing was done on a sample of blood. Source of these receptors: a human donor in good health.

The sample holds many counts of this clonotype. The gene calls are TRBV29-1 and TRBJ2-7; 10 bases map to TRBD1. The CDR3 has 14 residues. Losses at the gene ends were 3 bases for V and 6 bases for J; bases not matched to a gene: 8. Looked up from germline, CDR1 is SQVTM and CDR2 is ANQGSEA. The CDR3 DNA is TGCAGCGTTGAGGGAGGGACAGGGGCTAGCGAGCAGTACTTC. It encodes CSVEGGTGASEQYF.

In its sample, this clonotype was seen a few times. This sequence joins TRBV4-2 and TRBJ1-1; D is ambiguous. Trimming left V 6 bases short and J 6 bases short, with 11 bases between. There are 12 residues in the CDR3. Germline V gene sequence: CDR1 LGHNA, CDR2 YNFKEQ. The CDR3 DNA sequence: TGTGCCAGCAGGGATCCTAGGGCTGAAGCTTTCTTT. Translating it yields CASRDPRAEAFF.

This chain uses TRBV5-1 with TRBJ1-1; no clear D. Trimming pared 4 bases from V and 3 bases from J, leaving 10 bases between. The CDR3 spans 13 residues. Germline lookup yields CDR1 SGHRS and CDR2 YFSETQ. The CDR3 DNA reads TGCGCCAGCAGCCAGTATAAAGACACTGAAGCTTTCTTT. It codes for CASSQYKDTEAFF.

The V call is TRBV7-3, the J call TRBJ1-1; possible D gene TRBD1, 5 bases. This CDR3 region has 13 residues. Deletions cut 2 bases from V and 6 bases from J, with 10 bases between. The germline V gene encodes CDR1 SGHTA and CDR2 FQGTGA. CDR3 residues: CASSLQGRAEAFF. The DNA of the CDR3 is TGTGCCAGCAGCTTACAGGGTCGCGCTGAAGCTTTCTTT.

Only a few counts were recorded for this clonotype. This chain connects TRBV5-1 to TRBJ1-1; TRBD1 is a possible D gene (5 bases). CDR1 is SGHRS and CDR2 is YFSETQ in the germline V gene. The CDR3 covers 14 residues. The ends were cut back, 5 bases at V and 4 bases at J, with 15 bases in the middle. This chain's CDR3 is CASSARGDITEAFF. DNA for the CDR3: TGCGCCAGCAGTGCACGAGGGGATATCACTGAAGCTTTCTTT.

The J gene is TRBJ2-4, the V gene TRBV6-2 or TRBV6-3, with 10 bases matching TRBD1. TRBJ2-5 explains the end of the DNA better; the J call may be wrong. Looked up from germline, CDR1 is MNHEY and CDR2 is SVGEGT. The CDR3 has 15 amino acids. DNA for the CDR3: TGTGCCAGCAGGAGACGACAGGGGGCTCGCGAGACCCAGTACTTC. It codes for CASRRRQGARETQYF.

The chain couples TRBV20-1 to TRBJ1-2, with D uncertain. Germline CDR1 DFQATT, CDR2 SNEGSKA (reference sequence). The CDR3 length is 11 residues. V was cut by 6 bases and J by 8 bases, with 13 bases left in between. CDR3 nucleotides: TGCAGTGCGCGGCAGGAGGGAGGCTACACCTTC. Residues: CSARQEGGYTF.

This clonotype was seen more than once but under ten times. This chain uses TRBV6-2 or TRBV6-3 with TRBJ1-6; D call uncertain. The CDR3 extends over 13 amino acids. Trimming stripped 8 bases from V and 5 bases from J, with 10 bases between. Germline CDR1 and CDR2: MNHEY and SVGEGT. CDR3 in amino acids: CASQEPNNSPLHF. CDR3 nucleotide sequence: TGTGCCAGCCAGGAACCCAATAATTCACCCCTCCACTTT.

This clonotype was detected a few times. CDR3 loop: CASSVRDRGVETQYF. The CDR3 nucleotides are TGTGCCAGCAGCGTCCGGGACAGGGGAGTTGAGACCCAGTACTTC. This chain links TRBV9 with TRBJ2-5; 10 bases fit TRBD1. Unmatched junction bases numbered 6, after V lost 2 bases and J lost 5 bases. CDR1 and CDR2 (germline): SGDLS, YYNGEE. This CDR3 is 15 amino acids long.

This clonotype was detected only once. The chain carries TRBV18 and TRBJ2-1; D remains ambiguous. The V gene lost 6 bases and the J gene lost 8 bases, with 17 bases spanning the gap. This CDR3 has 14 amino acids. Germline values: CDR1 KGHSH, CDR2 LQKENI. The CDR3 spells CASSRPEKVDEQFF. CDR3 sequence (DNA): TGTGCCAGCTCCCGCCCGGAAAAGGTCGATGAGCAGTTCTTC.